The next 28 T cell receptor beta chains were all read from a single sample in a study of CD8 T cells in ankylosing spondylitis. MiXCR, applied by TCRdb to the 5' RACE reads, yields one record per CDR3 protein. The sample shows some 250,000 distinct CDR3 sequences, 20% to 30% of them seen only once. The sequenced material came from blood, either unsorted or a sorted T cell fraction (not recorded which). These receptors all stem from a male donor with ankylosing spondylitis or in good health (not recorded which).

This clonotype was counted only a few times. V usage is TRBV29-1 and J usage is TRBJ2-5; the D gene is possibly TRBD2 (6 bases). Germline values: CDR1 SQVTM, CDR2 ANQGSEA. V lost 3 bases and J 4 bases, leaving 9 bases between the germline ends. The length of the CDR3 is 12 residues. The DNA of the CDR3 is TGCAGCGTTGACGATAGCGGAGAGACCCAGTACTTC. Protein product: CSVDDSGETQYF.

This clonotype appeared many times. The CDR3 region is CSVEDVQSNTGELFF. The CDR3 bases are TGCAGCGTTGAAGACGTCCAATCGAACACCGGGGAGCTGTTTTTT. This chain connects TRBV29-1 to TRBJ2-2, with unresolved D. The CDR3 is 15 amino acids. Germline values: CDR1 SQVTM, CDR2 ANQGSEA. Trimming removed 0 bases from V and 0 bases from J, with 8 bases in between.

This clonotype was picked up many times. The rearrangement links TRBV12-3 or TRBV12-4 to TRBJ2-3; 9 bases fit TRBD1. The CDR3 length is 15 residues. The J segment lost 1 base and the V segment lost 5 bases, leaving 4 bases of the junction unmatched. CDR3 amino acids: CASSPGTGRTDTQYF. Here the CDR3 DNA reads TGTGCCAGCAGTCCCGGGACAGGGCGCACAGATACGCAGTATTTT.

This clonotype was recorded at least ten times. This sequence joins TRBV20-1 and TRBJ2-7; 11 positions agree with TRBD2. The germline V gene has CDR1 DFQATT and CDR2 SNEGSKA (reference sequence). V lost 3 bases, J lost 0 bases, and 7 bases stayed unmatched. This CDR3 contains 16 residues. The CDR3 nucleotides are TGCAGTGCTAGCGGCACTAGCGGGGGTAGCTCCTACGAGCAGTACTTC. Its protein is CSASGTSGGSSYEQYF.

The chain combines TRBV5-1 with TRBJ1-6; no clear D gene. Trimming took off 0 bases at V and 8 bases at J, with 9 bases between the two ends. This CDR3 has 14 residues. CDR1 is SGHRS and CDR2 is YFSETQ in the germline V gene. The CDR3 region has the DNA TGCGCCAGCAGCTTGGGACCGGGCGATTCACCCCTCCACTTT. Amino acid sequence: CASSLGPGDSPLHF.

This clonotype was picked up a small number of times. This chain links TRBV20-1 with TRBJ2-6, with no clear D. Germline CDR1 DFQATT, CDR2 SNEGSKA (reference sequence). V was cut by 0 bases and J by 2 bases, with 8 bases left in between. The CDR3 totals 15 residues. The chain's CDR3 is CSARDDVTGANVLTF. CDR3 in DNA: TGCAGTGCTAGAGATGACGTGACTGGGGCCAACGTCCTGACTTTC.

This clonotype has at least ten counts. CDR3 region: CSAGQGAYEQYF. The CDR3 DNA sequence: TGCAGTGCTGGACAGGGGGCTTACGAGCAGTACTTC. This chain joins TRBV20-1 and TRBJ2-7; 11 bases map to TRBD1. CDR1 is DFQATT, CDR2 SNEGSKA, per germline (reference sequence). V lost 5 bases and J lost 4; bases outside the gene matches: 1. The CDR3 is made up of 12 amino acids.

The rearrangement links TRBV7-8 to TRBJ2-1; D unclear. The germline V and J ends were trimmed by 1 base and 5 bases, with 9 bases remaining between them. The germline V gene encodes CDR1 SGHVS and CDR2 FQNEAQ. CDR3 length: 14 amino acids. CDR3 sequence (DNA): TGTGCCAGCAGCTTAGTGCGGCAGAACAATGAGCAGTTCTTC. Its protein is CASSLVRQNNEQFF.

This clonotype was detected ten times or more. V gene TRBV28 combines with J gene TRBJ2-1, with D perhaps matching TRBD2 (5 bases). This CDR3 spans 15 amino acids. The germline V gene encodes CDR1 MDHEN and CDR2 SYDVKM. Between the trimmed V and J ends, which lost 3 bases and 0 bases, there was a span of 9 bases. CDR3 bases: TGTGCCAGCAGTTTTGGAGGCGTCTCCTACAATGAGCAGTTCTTC. It translates to CASSFGGVSYNEQFF.

CDR3 nucleotides: TGTGCCAGCAGATTAACTTGGGACGGGGCCTACGAGCAGTACTTC. Its protein product is CASRLTWDGAYEQYF. V gene TRBV27 combines with J gene TRBJ2-7; perhaps D is TRBD1 or TRBD2 (5 bases each). Germline-derived CDR1 and CDR2 are MNHEY and SMNVEV (reference sequence). The V end was cut by 6 bases, the J end by 2 bases, with 17 bases between. The CDR3 spans 15 residues.

DNA for the CDR3: TGTGCCAGCAGCTTCCTAGGTCCTGGGGCCAACGTCCTGACTTTC. It encodes CASSFLGPGANVLTF. The rearrangement uses TRBV7-8 and TRBJ2-6; D not resolved. CDR1 is SGHVS, CDR2 FQNEAQ, per germline. The CDR3 runs to 15 residues. Trimming cost V 3 bases and J 2 bases, with 8 bases left between them.

Many counts were recorded for this clonotype. The chain joins TRBV4-1 to TRBJ2-7; D gene uncertain. The CDR3 is made up of 16 amino acids. Germline-derived CDR1 and CDR2 are MGHRA and YSYEKL. The V gene lost 0 bases and the J gene lost 0 bases, with 12 bases spanning the gap. The CDR3 sequence: CASSQDKPPGSYEQYF. CDR3 coding DNA: TGCGCCAGCAGCCAAGATAAGCCACCCGGCTCCTACGAGCAGTACTTC.

This clonotype has just a few counts. This chain connects TRBV20-1 to TRBJ1-4; D gene unclear. The CDR3 totals 13 residues. V was trimmed by 5 bases and J by 1 base, leaving 8 bases between them. Germline CDR1 reads DFQATT; CDR2 reads SNEGSKA (reference sequence). Written as DNA, the CDR3 is TGCAGTGCTTCGAGGAGAACTAATGAAAAACTGTTTTTT. This sequence encodes CSASRRTNEKLFF.

The table lists this clonotype with a few counts. CDR3 bases: TGTGCCAGCGGCAGCCATAGTGAGCAGTTCTTC. It yields the protein CASGSHSEQFF. The chain carries TRBV3-1 and TRBJ2-1; D is uncertain. Trimming left V 8 bases short and J 9 bases short, with 11 bases between. This CDR3 region has 11 residues. Germline V CDR1 and CDR2: LGHDT, YNNKEL (reference sequence).

This clonotype turned up a few times. V gene TRBV6-5 combines with J gene TRBJ2-3; 10 positions match TRBD1. The CDR3 is 15 amino acids. CDR1 is MNHEY and CDR2 is SVGAGI in the germline V gene. After removal of 6 bases from V and 4 bases from J, the junction contained 7 bases not matched to a gene. The CDR3 loop is CASRLQGQGADTQYF. In DNA, the CDR3 is TGTGCCAGCAGGTTACAAGGACAGGGGGCAGATACGCAGTATTTT.

This clonotype has more than one count but fewer than ten. V gene TRBV5-5 combines with J gene TRBJ1-2; tentative D call: TRBD1 (5 bases). Germline loops: CDR1 SGHKS, CDR2 YYEKEE (reference sequence). V was pared by 3 bases and J by 1 base, with 10 bases between. The CDR3 is 14 amino acids. The chain's CDR3 is CASSWDGFNYGYTF. In DNA, the CDR3 is TGTGCCAGCAGCTGGGACGGCTTTAACTATGGCTACACCTTC.

In its sample, this clonotype was seen a few times. The chain joins TRBV12-3 or TRBV12-4 to TRBJ2-1; D gene uncertain. V was cut by 3 bases and J by 3 bases, with 6 bases left in between. This CDR3 spans 13 amino acids. The CDR3 DNA sequence: TGTGCCAGCAGTTTTAGGGTCTACAATGAGCAGTTCTTC. Its protein product is CASSFRVYNEQFF.

J is TRBJ2-7 and V is TRBV12-3 or TRBV12-4; D is tentatively TRBD1 or TRBD2 (5 bases each). The V gene lost 3 bases and the J gene lost 3 bases, with 12 bases spanning the gap. CDR3 length: 14 amino acids. The CDR3 DNA reads TGTGCCAGCAGTTTGCGGCAGGGAGACTACGAGCAGTACTTC. Its translation: CASSLRQGDYEQYF.

The chain joins TRBV3-1 to TRBJ2-5; 10 nucleotides agree with TRBD1. The CDR3 contains 13 residues. Per germline, CDR1 LGHDT and CDR2 YNNKEL (reference sequence). The junction had 3 bases not matched to a gene; V was cut back by 7 bases and J by 4 bases. CDR3 bases: TGTGCCAGCATGGGACAGGGGCGAGAGACCCAGTACTTC. Protein product: CASMGQGRETQYF.

This clonotype was seen repeatedly, ten times or more. The rearrangement links TRBV28 to TRBJ2-5; 9 bases are shared with TRBD1. J was trimmed by 2 bases and V by 3 bases; bases with no gene match: 10. Germline V gene sequence: CDR1 MDHEN, CDR2 SYDVKM. The CDR3 totals 17 residues. The DNA of the CDR3 is TGTGCCAGCAGTTTCCGGACAGGGGCGGTGAAGCAAGAGACCCAGTACTTC. This translates into CASSFRTGAVKQETQYF.

V is TRBV29-1 and J is TRBJ2-5; D is unclear. Germline lookup yields CDR1 SQVTM and CDR2 ANQGSEA. V was trimmed by 3 bases and J by 5 bases, leaving 10 bases between them. This CDR3 comprises 12 residues. In nucleotides, the CDR3 is TGCAGCGTTGATGATGGGCCGGAGACCCAGTACTTC. This translates into CSVDDGPETQYF.

V is TRBV12-3 or TRBV12-4 and J is TRBJ2-3; D assignment may be TRBD1 or TRBD2 (5 bases each). V lost 5 bases and J lost 10, with 13 bases in between. This CDR3 comprises 12 residues. DNA of the CDR3: TGTGCCAGCAGTCAGGGACCTCAGGCGCAGTATTTT. This codes for CASSQGPQAQYF.

This clonotype was found many times. The chain combines TRBV20-1 with TRBJ2-5, with D perhaps given as TRBD1 or TRBD2 (5 bases each). The ends were cut back, 8 bases at V and 5 bases at J, with 15 bases in the middle. The CDR3 is 12 amino acids. Per germline, CDR1 DFQATT and CDR2 SNEGSKA (reference sequence). This CDR3 is CSIGDRGETQYF. The CDR3 DNA sequence: TGCAGTATAGGTGACCGGGGCGAGACCCAGTACTTC.

This clonotype showed up many times. One end of the junction varies from germline; a read error may be responsible. V gene TRBV5-5 combines with J gene TRBJ2-2; D remains ambiguous. The CDR3 has 13 residues. Germline V lookup: CDR1 SGHKS, CDR2 YYEKEE (reference sequence). The CDR3 protein is CASSFVGPGELFF. In DNA, the CDR3 is TGTGCCAGCAGCTTTGTAGGTCCCGGCGAGCTGTTTTTT.

This clonotype has at least ten counts. The CDR3 nucleotides are TGCAGCGTTGAAGATCTAGGGACAGGGAGCTACGAGCAGTACTTC. Protein product: CSVEDLGTGSYEQYF. V and J are TRBV29-1 and TRBJ2-7; 9 bases map to TRBD1. V lost 0 bases and J lost 3; bases outside the gene matches: 6. Looked up from germline, CDR1 is SQVTM and CDR2 is ANQGSEA. CDR3 length equals 15 residues.

This clonotype was counted many times. The chain recombines TRBV7-9 with TRBJ2-4, with D perhaps TRBD1 (6 bases). This CDR3 has 12 amino acids. Looked up from germline, CDR1 is SEHNR and CDR2 is FQNEAQ (reference sequence). The ends were cut back, 4 bases at V and 6 bases at J, with 7 bases in the middle. CDR3 amino acids: CASSYRANIQYF. CDR3 bases: TGTGCCAGCAGCTACAGGGCAAACATTCAGTACTTC.

Only a few counts were recorded for this clonotype. The V call is TRBV5-1, the J call TRBJ2-7; D possibly uses TRBD1 or TRBD2 (6 bases each). CDR1 and CDR2 (germline): SGHRS, YFSETQ. The CDR3 is 14 amino acids. V was clipped by 1 base and J by 5 bases, with 13 bases between them. DNA for the CDR3: TGCGCCAGCAGCTTGTCGGGGGCGGGGCACGAGCAGTACTTC. Translating it yields CASSLSGAGHEQYF.

This CDR3 is CSARRTGLAGGQETQYF. The CDR3 DNA reads TGCAGTGCTAGGAGGACCGGACTAGCGGGGGGTCAAGAGACCCAGTACTTC. The chain has TRBV20-1 and TRBJ2-5, with 14 bases fitting TRBD2. V lost 3 bases, J lost 2 bases, and 8 bases stayed unmatched. There are 17 residues in the CDR3. Germline CDR1 DFQATT, CDR2 SNEGSKA (reference sequence).